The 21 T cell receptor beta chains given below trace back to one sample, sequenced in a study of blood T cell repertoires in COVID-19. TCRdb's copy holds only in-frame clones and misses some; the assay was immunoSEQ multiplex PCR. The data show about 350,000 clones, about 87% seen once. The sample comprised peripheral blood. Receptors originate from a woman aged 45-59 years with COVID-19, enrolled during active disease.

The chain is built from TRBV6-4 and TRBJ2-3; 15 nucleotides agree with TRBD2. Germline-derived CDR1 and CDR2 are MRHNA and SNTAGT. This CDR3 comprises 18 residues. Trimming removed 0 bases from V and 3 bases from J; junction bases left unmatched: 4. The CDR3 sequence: CASSDSGLAGGGTDTQYF. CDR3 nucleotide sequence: TGTGCCAGCAGTGACTCGGGACTAGCGGGAGGAGGGACAGATACGCAGTATTTT.

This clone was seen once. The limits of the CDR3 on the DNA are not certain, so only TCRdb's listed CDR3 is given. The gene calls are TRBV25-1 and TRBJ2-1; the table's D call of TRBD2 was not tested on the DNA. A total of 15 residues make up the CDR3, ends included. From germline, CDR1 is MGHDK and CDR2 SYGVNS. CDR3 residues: CASSVPAGLNNEQFF.

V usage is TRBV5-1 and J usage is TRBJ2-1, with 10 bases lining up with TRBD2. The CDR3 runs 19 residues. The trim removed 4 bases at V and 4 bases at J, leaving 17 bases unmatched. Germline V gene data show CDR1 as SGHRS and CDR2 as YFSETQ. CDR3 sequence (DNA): TGCGCCAGCAGCGCTTCGACTAGCGGGTATCTTCAGGAATACAATGAGCAGTTCTTC. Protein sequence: CASSASTSGYLQEYNEQFF.

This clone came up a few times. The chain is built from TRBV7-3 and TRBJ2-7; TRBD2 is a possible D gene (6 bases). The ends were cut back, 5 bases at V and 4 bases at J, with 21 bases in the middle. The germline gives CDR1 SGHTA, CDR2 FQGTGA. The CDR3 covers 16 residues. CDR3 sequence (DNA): TGTGCCAGCAGCATATCCACCGGTAGCGGCTCGTACGAGCAGTACTTC. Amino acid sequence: CASSISTGSGSYEQYF. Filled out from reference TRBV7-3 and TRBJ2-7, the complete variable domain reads GAGVSQTPSNKVTEKGKYVELRCDPISGHTALYWYRQSLGQGPEFLIYFQGTGAADDSGLPNDRFFAVRPEGSVSTLKIQRTERGDSAVYLCASSISTGSGSYEQYFGPGTRLTVT.

CDR3 nucleotides: TGTGCCAGCAGTTTACTCAGAACGGCGGGGGTCGAGCAGTTCTTC. Translating it yields CASSLLRTAGVEQFF. The chain has TRBV6-5 and TRBJ2-1; 7 bases line up with TRBD2. The germline CDR1 and CDR2 sequences are MNHEY and SVGAGI. The length of the CDR3 is 15 residues. The ends lost 4 bases at V and 10 bases at J; junction bases unmatched: 13.

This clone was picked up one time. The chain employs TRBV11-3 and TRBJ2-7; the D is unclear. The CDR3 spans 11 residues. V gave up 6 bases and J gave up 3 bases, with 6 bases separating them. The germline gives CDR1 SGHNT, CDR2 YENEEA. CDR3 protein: CASSSDYEQYF. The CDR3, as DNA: TGTGCCAGCAGTTCAGACTACGAGCAGTACTTC.

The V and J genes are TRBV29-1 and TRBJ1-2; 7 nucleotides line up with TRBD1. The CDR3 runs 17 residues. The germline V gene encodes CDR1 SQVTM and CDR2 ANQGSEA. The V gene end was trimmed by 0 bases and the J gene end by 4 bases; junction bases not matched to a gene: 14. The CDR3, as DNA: TGCAGCGTTGAAGATCCCATTGGGGGGACAGTAAGCTATGGCTACACCTTC. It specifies CSVEDPIGGTVSYGYTF.

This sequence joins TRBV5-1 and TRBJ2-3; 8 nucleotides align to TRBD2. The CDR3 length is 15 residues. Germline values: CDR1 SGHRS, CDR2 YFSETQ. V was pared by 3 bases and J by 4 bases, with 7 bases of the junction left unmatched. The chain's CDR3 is CASSSGAGVADTQYF. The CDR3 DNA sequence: TGCGCCAGCAGCTCGGGAGCGGGAGTTGCAGATACGCAGTATTTT.

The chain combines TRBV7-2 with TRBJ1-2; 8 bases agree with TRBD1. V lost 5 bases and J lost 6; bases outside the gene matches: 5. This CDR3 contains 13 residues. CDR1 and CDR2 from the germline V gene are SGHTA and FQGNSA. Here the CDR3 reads CASSGQGLHGYTF. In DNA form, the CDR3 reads TGTGCCAGCAGCGGACAGGGATTACATGGCTACACCTTC.

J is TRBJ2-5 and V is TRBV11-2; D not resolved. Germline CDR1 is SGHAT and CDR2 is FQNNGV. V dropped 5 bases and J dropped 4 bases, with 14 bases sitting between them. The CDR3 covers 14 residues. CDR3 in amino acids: CASSPRSSRETQYF. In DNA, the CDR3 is TGTGCCAGCAGCCCCCGGTCTTCAAGAGAGACCCAGTACTTC.

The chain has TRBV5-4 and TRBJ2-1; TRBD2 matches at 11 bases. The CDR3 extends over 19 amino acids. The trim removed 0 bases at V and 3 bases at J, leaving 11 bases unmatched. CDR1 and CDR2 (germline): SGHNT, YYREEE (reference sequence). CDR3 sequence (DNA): TGTGCCAGCAGCTTGGCACGGCTAGCGGGAGGACTAAGCTACAATGAGCAGTTCTTC. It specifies CASSLARLAGGLSYNEQFF.

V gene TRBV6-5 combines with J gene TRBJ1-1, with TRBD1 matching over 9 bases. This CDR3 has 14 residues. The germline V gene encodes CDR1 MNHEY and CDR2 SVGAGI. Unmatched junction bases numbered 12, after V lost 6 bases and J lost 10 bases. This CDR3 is CASSLSPGQGAAFF. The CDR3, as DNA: TGTGCCAGCAGCCTGTCCCCGGGACAGGGCGCAGCTTTCTTT.

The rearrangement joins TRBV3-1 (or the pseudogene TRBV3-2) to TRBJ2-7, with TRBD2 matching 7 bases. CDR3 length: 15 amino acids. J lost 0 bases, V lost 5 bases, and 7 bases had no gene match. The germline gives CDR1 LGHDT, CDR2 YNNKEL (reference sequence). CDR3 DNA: TGTGCCAGCAGCGCCCGACTAGCCCCCTCCTACGAGCAGTACTTC. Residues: CASSARLAPSYEQYF.

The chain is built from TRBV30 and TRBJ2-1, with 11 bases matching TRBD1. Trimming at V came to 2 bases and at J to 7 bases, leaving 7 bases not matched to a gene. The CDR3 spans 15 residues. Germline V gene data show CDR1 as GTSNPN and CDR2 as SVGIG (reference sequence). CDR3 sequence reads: CAWSTGTGGRNEQFF. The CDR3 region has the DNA TGTGCCTGGAGTACCGGGACAGGGGGTAGGAATGAGCAGTTCTTC.

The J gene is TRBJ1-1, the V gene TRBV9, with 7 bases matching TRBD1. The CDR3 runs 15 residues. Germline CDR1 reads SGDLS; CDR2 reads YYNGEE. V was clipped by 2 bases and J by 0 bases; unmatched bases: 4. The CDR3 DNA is TGTGCCAGCAGCGTTGCGGGACAGATGAACACTGAAGCTTTCTTT. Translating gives CASSVAGQMNTEAFF.

CDR3 loop: CASSPRGLLTDTQYF. The CDR3 nucleotides are TGTGCCAGCAGCCCGAGGGGACTTCTCACAGATACGCAGTATTTT. This chain connects TRBV2 to TRBJ2-3; D is possibly TRBD2 (6 bases). The CDR3 has 15 amino acids. V lost 6 bases to trimming and J lost 2 bases, with 15 bases between them. From germline, CDR1 is SNHLY and CDR2 FYNNEI.

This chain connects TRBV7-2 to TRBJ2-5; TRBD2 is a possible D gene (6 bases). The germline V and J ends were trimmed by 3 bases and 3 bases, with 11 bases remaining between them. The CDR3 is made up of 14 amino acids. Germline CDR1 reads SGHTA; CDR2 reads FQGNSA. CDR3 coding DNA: TGTGCCAGCAGCTTGGCGGGAACGAAAGAGACCCAGTACTTC. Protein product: CASSLAGTKETQYF.

CDR3 amino acids: CASTATGTDNSPLHF. CDR3 nucleotide sequence: TGTGCCAGCACCGCAACCGGGACAGATAATTCACCCCTCCACTTT. The gene calls are TRBV11-3 and TRBJ1-6; 7 nucleotides line up with TRBD1. This CDR3 spans 15 amino acids. J gave up 5 bases and V 7 bases, and 8 bases lay outside the gene matches. The germline V gene encodes CDR1 SGHNT and CDR2 YENEEA.

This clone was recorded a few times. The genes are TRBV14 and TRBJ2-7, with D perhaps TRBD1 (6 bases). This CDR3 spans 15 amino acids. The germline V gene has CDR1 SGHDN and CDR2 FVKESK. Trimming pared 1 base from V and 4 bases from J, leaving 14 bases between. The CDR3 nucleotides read TGTGCCAGCAGCCAAGGGGCAGGGGAATTGTACGAGCAGTACTTC. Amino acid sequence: CASSQGAGELYEQYF.

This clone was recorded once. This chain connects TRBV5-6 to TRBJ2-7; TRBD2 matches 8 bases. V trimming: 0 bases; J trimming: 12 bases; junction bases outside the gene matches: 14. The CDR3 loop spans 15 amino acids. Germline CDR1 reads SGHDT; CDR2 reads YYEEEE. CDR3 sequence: CASSLGRSASGGLYF. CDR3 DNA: TGTGCCAGCAGCTTGGGCCGATCGGCCAGCGGGGGACTGTACTTC.

The CDR3 bases are TGTGCCAGCAGCTTCGAAGTCGGACAGTTGAACACTGAAGCTTTCTTT. Residues: CASSFEVGQLNTEAFF. V usage is TRBV5-6 and J usage is TRBJ1-1, with D perhaps matching TRBD1 (6 bases). V was clipped by 2 bases and J by 0 bases, with 14 bases between them. The germline V gene encodes CDR1 SGHDT and CDR2 YYEEEE. CDR3 length: 16 amino acids. Supplemented by reference TRBV5-6 and TRBJ1-1, the full variable domain reads DAGVTQSPTHLIKTRGQQVTLRCSPKSGHDTVSWYQQALGQGPQFIFQYYEEEERQRGNFPDRFSGHQFPNYSSELNVNALLLGDSALYLCASSFEVGQLNTEAFFGQGTRLTVV.